These T cell receptor beta chains were read from a single sample in a study of early T cells in non-severe SARS-CoV-2 infection. TCRdb used MiXCR to reprocess the 5' RACE reads, holding one entry per CDR3 protein. The sample shows roughly 54,000 distinct CDR3 sequences, roughly 12% of them seen only once. Material: whole blood. The source is an adult who was a healthcare worker with PCR-confirmed SARS-CoV-2 infection or an uninfected control (not recorded which). CDR3s leave out the opening cysteine and the closing phenylalanine or tryptophan. Fields, in order: CDR3 length, V gene, D gene, CDR3 protein. A D gene is named only where the DNA matches it firmly.

len: 11
v_gene: TRBV28
d_gene: -
CDR3aa: ASSFPGATEAF

len: 14
v_gene: TRBV4-2
d_gene: TRBD2
CDR3aa: ASSQAPGLAGETQY

len: 11
v_gene: TRBV7-6
d_gene: -
CDR3aa: ASSLALTDTQY

len: 12
v_gene: TRBV2
d_gene: -
CDR3aa: ASMALGGNYEQY

len: 11
v_gene: TRBV5-4
d_gene: TRBD1
CDR3aa: ASSWDRQYEQY

len: 13
v_gene: TRBV4-2
d_gene: TRBD2
CDR3aa: ASSQLAGLTDTQY

len: 11
v_gene: TRBV20-1
d_gene: -
CDR3aa: SARDQQATEAF

len: 10
v_gene: TRBV29-1
d_gene: -
CDR3aa: SALRGINEQF

len: 11
v_gene: TRBV29-1
d_gene: TRBD1
CDR3aa: SVGGQDMSEQY

len: 14
v_gene: TRBV6-1
d_gene: -
CDR3aa: ASSEASGGGGNEQF

len: 12
v_gene: TRBV20-1
d_gene: TRBD2
CDR3aa: SPRGLAAPDTQY

len: 13
v_gene: TRBV2
d_gene: TRBD1
CDR3aa: ASSEVQGASGTQY

len: 11
v_gene: TRBV18
d_gene: -
CDR3aa: ASSPSAAETQY

len: 13
v_gene: TRBV12-3/TRBV12-4
d_gene: TRBD2
CDR3aa: ASGFSGVVTDTQY

len: 9
v_gene: TRBV29-1
d_gene: TRBD1
CDR3aa: SVGTGGVIQ

len: 13
v_gene: TRBV20-1
d_gene: -
CDR3aa: SAIKVGRLNTEAF

len: 13
v_gene: TRBV11-2
d_gene: -
CDR3aa: ASSPRGSVQETQY

len: 15
v_gene: TRBV14
d_gene: -
CDR3aa: ASSQDRGSLNTGELF

len: 13
v_gene: TRBV6-5
d_gene: -
CDR3aa: ASSYGGGRTDTQY

len: 12
v_gene: TRBV20-1
d_gene: TRBD2
CDR3aa: SAHGTSGNHEQY

len: 12
v_gene: TRBV28
d_gene: TRBD1
CDR3aa: ASSLWDRVNGYT

len: 11
v_gene: TRBV7-2
d_gene: -
CDR3aa: ASSTRFSYEQY

len: 14
v_gene: TRBV18
d_gene: TRBD1
CDR3aa: ASSPKGQGSTDTQY

len: 15
v_gene: TRBV3-1
d_gene: TRBD1
CDR3aa: ASSPPRQGVVLHEQY

len: 12
v_gene: TRBV6-1
d_gene: TRBD2
CDR3aa: ASKLAAHTDTQY

len: 11
v_gene: TRBV7-3
d_gene: -
CDR3aa: ASSLGAGTGYT

len: 13
v_gene: TRBV5-6
d_gene: TRBD1
CDR3aa: ASSLVGQGSDGYT

len: 12
v_gene: TRBV9
d_gene: TRBD1
CDR3aa: ASSETGAYTEAF

len: 10
v_gene: TRBV18
d_gene: -
CDR3aa: ASSPLNQPQH

len: 9
v_gene: TRBV20-1
d_gene: -
CDR3aa: SAKQGNEQF

len: 17
v_gene: TRBV6-5
d_gene: TRBD1
CDR3aa: ASSYSPSGRGLSTDTQY

len: 11
v_gene: TRBV27
d_gene: -
CDR3aa: ASSLAGRGTQY

len: 12
v_gene: TRBV20-1
d_gene: -
CDR3aa: SARDWEGNYGYT

len: 11
v_gene: TRBV20-1
d_gene: TRBD1
CDR3aa: SASGGLSQPQH

len: 10
v_gene: TRBV2
d_gene: -
CDR3aa: ASRPGNYGYT

len: 12
v_gene: TRBV7-9
d_gene: TRBD1
CDR3aa: ASSVTGGGEKLF

len: 11
v_gene: TRBV30
d_gene: -
CDR3aa: AWSLRGPTEAF

len: 13
v_gene: TRBV11-1
d_gene: -
CDR3aa: ASSRDFASTDTQY

len: 13
v_gene: TRBV29-1
d_gene: -
CDR3aa: SVETPRVWDTEAF

len: 13
v_gene: TRBV11-3
d_gene: TRBD1
CDR3aa: ASSLGQGNTGELF

len: 14
v_gene: TRBV7-8
d_gene: -
CDR3aa: ASSDLRAGDTGELF